The clone carrying this T cell receptor (beta chain) was recorded once. The record originates from a study of blood T cell repertoires in COVID-19. Generated by immunoSEQ multiplex PCR, the TCRdb table keeps only in-frame clones and is missing some. The sample has a few hundred thousand clones, roughly nine tenths seen once. This receptor was identified in a man aged 30 to 45 who had recovered from COVID-19. The specimen was PBMCs or T cells enriched from blood (not recorded which).

DNA for the CDR3: TGTGCCAGCGCGACAGTACCATCCTCCGAAAAACTGTTTTTT. Its protein is CASATVPSSEKLFF. V gene TRBV3-1 (or the pseudogene TRBV3-2) combines with J gene TRBJ1-4; weak D call: TRBD1 (5 bases). Germline CDR1 is LGHDT and CDR2 is YNNKEL (reference sequence). V was shortened by 8 bases and J by 8 bases, with 18 bases between the two germline ends. This CDR3 has 14 residues.